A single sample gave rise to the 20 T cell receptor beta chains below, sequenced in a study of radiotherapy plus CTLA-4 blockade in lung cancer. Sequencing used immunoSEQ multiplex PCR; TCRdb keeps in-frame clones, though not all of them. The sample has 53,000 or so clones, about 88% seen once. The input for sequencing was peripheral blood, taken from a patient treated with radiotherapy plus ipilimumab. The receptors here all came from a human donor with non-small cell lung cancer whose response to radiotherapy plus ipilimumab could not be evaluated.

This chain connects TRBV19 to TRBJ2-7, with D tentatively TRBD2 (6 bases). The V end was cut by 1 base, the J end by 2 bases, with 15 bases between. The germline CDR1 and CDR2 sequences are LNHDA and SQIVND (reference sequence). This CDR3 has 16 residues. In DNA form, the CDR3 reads TGTGCCAGTAGTATAGGCGGAGGGCAGGCGGCCTACGAGCAGTACTTC. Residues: CASSIGGGQAAYEQYF.

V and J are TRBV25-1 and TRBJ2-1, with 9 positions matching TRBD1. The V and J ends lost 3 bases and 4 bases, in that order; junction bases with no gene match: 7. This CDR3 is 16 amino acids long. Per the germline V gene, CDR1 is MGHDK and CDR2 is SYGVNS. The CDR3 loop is CASSDPGQGQYNEQFF. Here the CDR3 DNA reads TGTGCCAGCAGTGATCCCGGACAGGGGCAATACAATGAGCAGTTCTTC.

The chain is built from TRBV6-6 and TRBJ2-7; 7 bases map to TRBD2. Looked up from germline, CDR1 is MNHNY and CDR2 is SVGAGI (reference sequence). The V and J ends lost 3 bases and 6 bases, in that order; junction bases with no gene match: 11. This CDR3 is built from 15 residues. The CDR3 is CASSYRRESLGEQYF. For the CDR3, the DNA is TGTGCCAGCAGTTATCGGCGGGAGAGTTTGGGCGAGCAGTACTTC.

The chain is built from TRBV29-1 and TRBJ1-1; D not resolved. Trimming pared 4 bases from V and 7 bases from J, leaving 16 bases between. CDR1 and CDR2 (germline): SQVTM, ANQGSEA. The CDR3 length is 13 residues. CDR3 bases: TGCAGCGTTGCCGAAAAGACTCGATTTGAAGCTTTCTTT. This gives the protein CSVAEKTRFEAFF.

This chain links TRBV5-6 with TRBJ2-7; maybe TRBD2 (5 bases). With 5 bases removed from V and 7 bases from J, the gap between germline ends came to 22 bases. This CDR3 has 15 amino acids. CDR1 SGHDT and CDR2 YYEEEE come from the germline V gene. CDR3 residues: CASSRYGLDEEEQYF. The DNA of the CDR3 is TGTGCCAGCAGTCGTTACGGACTTGACGAGGAGGAGCAGTACTTC.

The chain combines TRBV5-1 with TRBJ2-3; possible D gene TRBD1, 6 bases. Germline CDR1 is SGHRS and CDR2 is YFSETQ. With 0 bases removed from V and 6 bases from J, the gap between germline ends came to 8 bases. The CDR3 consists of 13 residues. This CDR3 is CASSLEGVDTQYF. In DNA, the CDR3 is TGCGCCAGCAGCTTGGAGGGGGTGGATACGCAGTATTTT.

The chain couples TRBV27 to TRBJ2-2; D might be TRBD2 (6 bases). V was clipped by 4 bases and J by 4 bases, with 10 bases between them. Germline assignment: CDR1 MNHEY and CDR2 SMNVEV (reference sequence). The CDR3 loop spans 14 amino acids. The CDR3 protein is CASSSLAITGELFF. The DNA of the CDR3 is TGTGCCAGCAGTTCCCTAGCGATCACCGGGGAGCTGTTTTTT.

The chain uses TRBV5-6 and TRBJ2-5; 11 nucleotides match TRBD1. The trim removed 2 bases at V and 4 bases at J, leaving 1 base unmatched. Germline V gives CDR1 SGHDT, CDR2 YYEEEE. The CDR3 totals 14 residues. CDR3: CASSFGTGGETQYF. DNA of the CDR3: TGTGCCAGCAGCTTCGGGACAGGGGGAGAGACCCAGTACTTC.

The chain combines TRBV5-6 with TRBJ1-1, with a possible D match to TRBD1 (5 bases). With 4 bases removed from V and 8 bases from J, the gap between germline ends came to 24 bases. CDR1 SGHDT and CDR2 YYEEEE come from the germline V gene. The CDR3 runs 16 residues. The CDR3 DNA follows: TGTGCCAGCAGCCCCCCCCACAAGGGGTTCGGATCGGAAGCTTTCTTT. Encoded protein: CASSPPHKGFGSEAFF.

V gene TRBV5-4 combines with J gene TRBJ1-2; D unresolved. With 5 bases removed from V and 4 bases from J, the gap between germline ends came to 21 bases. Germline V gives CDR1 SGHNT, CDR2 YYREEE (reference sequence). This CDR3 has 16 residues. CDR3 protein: CASRATFVFPPYGYTF. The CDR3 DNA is TGTGCCAGCAGAGCGACTTTTGTCTTCCCTCCCTATGGCTACACCTTC.

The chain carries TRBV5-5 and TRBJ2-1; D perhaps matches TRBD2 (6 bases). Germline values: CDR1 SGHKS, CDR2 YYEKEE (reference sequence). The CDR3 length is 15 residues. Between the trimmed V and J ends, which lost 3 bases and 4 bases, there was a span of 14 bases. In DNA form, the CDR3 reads TGTGCCAGCAGCTCCCGGGACTTTATTTACAATGAGCAGTTCTTC. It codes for CASSSRDFIYNEQFF.

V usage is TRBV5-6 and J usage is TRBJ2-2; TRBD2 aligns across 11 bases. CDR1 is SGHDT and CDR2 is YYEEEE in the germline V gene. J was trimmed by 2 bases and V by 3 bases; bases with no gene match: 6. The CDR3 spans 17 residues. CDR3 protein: CASSSFGTSGNTGELFF. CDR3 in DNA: TGTGCCAGCAGCTCATTCGGGACTAGCGGTAACACCGGGGAGCTGTTTTTT.

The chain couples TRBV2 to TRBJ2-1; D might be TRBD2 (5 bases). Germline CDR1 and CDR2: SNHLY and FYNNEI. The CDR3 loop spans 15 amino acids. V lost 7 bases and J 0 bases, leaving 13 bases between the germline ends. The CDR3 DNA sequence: TGTGCCAGCAATCAGCGGAGGCTCTCCTACAATGAGCAGTTCTTC. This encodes CASNQRRLSYNEQFF.

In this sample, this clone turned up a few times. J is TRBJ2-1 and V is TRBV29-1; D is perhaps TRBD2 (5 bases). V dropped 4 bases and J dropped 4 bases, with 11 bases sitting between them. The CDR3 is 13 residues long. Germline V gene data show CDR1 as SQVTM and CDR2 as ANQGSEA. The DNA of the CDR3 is TGCAGCGTTGGAGAAGCGGAATACAATGAGCAGTTCTTC. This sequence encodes CSVGEAEYNEQFF.

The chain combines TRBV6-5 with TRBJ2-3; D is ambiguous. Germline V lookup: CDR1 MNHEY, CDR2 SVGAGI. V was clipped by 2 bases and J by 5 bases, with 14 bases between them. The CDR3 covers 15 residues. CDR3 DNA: TGTGCCAGCAGTTACACAGTAGGCGAAAAAGATACGCAGTATTTT. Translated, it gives CASSYTVGEKDTQYF.

CDR3 coding DNA: TGTGCCAGCAGCCTGTATGGACACCGGAACACTGAAGCTTTCTTT. This encodes CASSLYGHRNTEAFF. The rearrangement uses TRBV7-8 and TRBJ1-1; TRBD1 might be the D (5 bases). From germline, CDR1 is SGHVS and CDR2 FQNEAQ. V was clipped by 5 bases and J by 1 base, with 14 bases between them. The CDR3 runs to 15 residues.

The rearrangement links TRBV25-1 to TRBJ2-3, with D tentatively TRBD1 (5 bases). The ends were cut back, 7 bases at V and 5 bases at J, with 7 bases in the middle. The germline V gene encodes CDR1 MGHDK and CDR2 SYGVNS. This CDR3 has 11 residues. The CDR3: CASKDRDTQYF. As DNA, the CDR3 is TGTGCCAGCAAAGACAGAGATACGCAGTATTTT. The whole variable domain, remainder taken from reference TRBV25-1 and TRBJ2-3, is EADIYQTPRYLVIGTGKKITLECSQTMGHDKMYWYQQDPGMELHLIHYSYGVNSTEKGDLSSESTVSRIRTEHFPLTLESARPSHTSQYLCASKDRDTQYFGPGTRLTVL.

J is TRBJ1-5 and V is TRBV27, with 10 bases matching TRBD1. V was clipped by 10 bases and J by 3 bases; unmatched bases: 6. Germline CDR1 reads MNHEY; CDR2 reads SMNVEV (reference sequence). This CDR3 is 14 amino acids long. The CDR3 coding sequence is TGTGCCATCTCGGGACAGGGGACCAATCAGCCCCAGCATTTT. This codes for CAISGQGTNQPQHF.

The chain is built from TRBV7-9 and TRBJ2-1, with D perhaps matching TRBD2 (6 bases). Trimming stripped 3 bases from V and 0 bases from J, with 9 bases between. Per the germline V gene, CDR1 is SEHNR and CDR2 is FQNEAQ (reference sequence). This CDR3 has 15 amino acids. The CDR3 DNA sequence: TGTGCCAGCAGCTTGATCGGGAGCTCCTACAATGAGCAGTTCTTC. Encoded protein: CASSLIGSSYNEQFF.

The chain's CDR3 is CASSAGLAGYNEQFF. Written as DNA, the CDR3 is TGTGCCAGCAGCGCCGGACTAGCGGGCTATAATGAGCAGTTCTTC. The chain has TRBV9 and TRBJ2-1; 11 bases are a match to TRBD2. After removal of 3 bases from V and 7 bases from J, the junction contained 6 bases not matched to a gene. The CDR3 is 15 amino acids. Germline V gene sequence: CDR1 SGDLS, CDR2 YYNGEE.